This T cell receptor (beta chain) was documented in a study of identical twins. A universal primer site was added by template switching, and unique molecular identifiers were carried by the cDNA. One entry per CDR3 protein results from TCRdb running MiXCR on the 5' RACE reads. This sample has about 530,000 distinct CDR3 sequences, with approximately 20% found just once. This clonotype was seen repeatedly, ten times or more. J gave up 4 bases and V 4 bases, and 3 bases lay outside the gene matches. This CDR3 region has 14 residues. CDR1 and CDR2 (germline): SGHRS, YFSETQ. The same data also went into a second study, on yellow fever vaccine responses in identical twins.

This receptor was identified in a young woman in good health. The material sequenced was CD4+ T cells sorted from blood. The V call is TRBV5-1, the J call TRBJ2-7; 12 bases line up with TRBD2. This chain's CDR3 is CASSPGTSGYEQYF. In DNA, the CDR3 is TGCGCCAGCAGCCCCGGGACTAGCGGGTACGAGCAGTACTTC. The variable domain in full, completed from reference TRBV5-1 and TRBJ2-7, reads KAGVTQTPRYLIKTRGQQVTLSCSPISGHRSVSWYQQTPGQGLQFLFEYFSETQRNKGNFPGRFSGRQFSNSRSEMNVSTLELGDSALYLCASSPGTSGYEQYFGPGTRLTVT.